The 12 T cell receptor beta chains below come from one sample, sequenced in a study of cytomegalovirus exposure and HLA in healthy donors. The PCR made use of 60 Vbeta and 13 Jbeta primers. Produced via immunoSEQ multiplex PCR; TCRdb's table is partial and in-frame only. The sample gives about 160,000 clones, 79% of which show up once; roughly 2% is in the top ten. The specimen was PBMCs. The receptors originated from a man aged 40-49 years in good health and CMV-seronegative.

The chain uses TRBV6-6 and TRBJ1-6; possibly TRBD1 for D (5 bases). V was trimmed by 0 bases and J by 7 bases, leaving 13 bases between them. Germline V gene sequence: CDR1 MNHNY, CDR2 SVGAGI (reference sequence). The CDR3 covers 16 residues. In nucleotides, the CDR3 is TGTGCCAGCAGTTACTCTCCCTTCAAGGGGAATTCACCCCTCCACTTT. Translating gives CASSYSPFKGNSPLHF.

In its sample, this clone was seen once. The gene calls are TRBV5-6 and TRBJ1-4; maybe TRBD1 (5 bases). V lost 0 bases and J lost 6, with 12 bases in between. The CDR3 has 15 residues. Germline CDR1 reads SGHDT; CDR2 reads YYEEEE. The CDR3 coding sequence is TGTGCCAGCAGCTTGGTCGCAGGGTCGTATGAAAAACTGTTTTTT. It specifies CASSLVAGSYEKLFF.

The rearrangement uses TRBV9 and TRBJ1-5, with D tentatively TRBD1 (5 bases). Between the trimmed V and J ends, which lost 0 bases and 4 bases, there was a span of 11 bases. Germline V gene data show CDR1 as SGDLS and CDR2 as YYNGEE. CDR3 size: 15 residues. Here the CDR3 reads CASSVAPGGNQPQHF. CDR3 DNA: TGTGCCAGCAGCGTAGCCCCGGGGGGAAATCAGCCCCAGCATTTT.

The CDR3 DNA follows: TGCAGCGTTACCGGGACTCCCCTCGAGCAGTTCTTC. It codes for CSVTGTPLEQFF. The chain links TRBV29-1 to TRBJ2-1; maybe TRBD2 (6 bases). Deletions cut 5 bases from V and 10 bases from J, with 15 bases between. From germline, CDR1 is SQVTM and CDR2 ANQGSEA. This CDR3 is built from 12 residues.

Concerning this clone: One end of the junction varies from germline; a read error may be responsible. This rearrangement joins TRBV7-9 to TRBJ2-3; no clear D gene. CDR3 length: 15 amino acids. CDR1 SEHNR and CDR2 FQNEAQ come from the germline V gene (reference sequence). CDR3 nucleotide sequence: TGTTCCAGCAGCTTAGGGCCACCCTCCACAGATACGCAGTATTTT. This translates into CSSSLGPPSTDTQYF.

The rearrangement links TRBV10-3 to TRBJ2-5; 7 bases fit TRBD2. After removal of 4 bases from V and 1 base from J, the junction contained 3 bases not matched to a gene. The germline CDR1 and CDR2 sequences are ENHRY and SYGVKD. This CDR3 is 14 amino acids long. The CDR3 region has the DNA TGTGCCATCAGTGGGTCTAGCGGCCAAGAGACCCAGTACTTC. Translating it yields CAISGSSGQETQYF.

CDR3 amino acids: CASSLGTSGRAADTQYF. CDR3 nucleotides: TGTGCCAGCAGCCTCGGGACTAGCGGGAGGGCCGCAGATACGCAGTATTTT. This chain links TRBV7-6 with TRBJ2-3; 16 nucleotides match TRBD2. Germline V gives CDR1 SGHVS, CDR2 FNYEAQ. The CDR3 totals 17 residues. V shed 5 bases, J shed 4 bases, and the junction held 6 bases outside the gene matches.

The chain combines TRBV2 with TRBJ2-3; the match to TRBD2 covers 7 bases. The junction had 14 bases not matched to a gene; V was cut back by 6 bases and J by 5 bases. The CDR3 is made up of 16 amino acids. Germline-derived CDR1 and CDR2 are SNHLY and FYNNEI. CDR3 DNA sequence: TGTGCCAGCAGGGAGGCATGGGGGGGAAACGTAGATACGCAGTATTTT. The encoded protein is CASREAWGGNVDTQYF.

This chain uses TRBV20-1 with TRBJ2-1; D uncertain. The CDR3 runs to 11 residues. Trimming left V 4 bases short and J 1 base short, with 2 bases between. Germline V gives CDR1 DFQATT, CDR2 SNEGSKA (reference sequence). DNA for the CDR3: TGCAGTGCTACATCCTACAATGAGCAGTTCTTC. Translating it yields CSATSYNEQFF.

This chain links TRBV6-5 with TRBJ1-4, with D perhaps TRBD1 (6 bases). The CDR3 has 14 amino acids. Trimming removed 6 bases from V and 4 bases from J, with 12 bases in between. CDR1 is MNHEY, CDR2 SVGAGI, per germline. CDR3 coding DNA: TGTGCCAGCAGCCCGGACAGTTATAATGAAAAACTGTTTTTT. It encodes CASSPDSYNEKLFF.

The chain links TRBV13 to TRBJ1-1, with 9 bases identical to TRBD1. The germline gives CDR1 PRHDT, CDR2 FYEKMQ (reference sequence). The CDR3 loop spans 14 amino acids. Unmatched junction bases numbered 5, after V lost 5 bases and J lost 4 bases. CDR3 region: CASSDRGVGTEAFF. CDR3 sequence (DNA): TGTGCCAGCAGCGACAGGGGGGTGGGCACTGAAGCTTTCTTT.

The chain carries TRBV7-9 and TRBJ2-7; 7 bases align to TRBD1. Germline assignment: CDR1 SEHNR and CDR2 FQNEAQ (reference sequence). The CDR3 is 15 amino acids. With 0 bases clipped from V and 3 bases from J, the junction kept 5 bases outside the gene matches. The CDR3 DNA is TGTGCCAGCAGCTTAGCCTCGGGACAGAACTACGAGCAGTACTTC. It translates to CASSLASGQNYEQYF.